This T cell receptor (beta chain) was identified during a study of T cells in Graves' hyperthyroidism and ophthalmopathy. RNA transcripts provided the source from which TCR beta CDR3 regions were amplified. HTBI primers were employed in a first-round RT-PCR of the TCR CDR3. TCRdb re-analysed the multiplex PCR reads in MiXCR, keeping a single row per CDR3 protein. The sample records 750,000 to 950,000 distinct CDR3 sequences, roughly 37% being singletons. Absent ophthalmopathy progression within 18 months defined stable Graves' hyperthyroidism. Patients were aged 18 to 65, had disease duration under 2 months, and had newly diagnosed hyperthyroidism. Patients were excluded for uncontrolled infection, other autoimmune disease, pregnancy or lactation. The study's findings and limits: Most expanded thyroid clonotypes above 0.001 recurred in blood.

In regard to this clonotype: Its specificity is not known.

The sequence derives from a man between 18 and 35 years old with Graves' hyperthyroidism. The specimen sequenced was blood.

CDR3 residues: CASTDRSIEQYF. In DNA form, the CDR3 reads TGTGCCAGCACCGATCGGTCGATCGAGCAGTACTTC. The genes are TRBV25-1 and TRBJ2-7; no clear D. Trimming pared 7 bases from V and 6 bases from J, leaving 13 bases between. Germline CDR1 is MGHDK and CDR2 is SYGVNS. This CDR3 contains 12 residues.